One TCR beta chain is described in this entry. This entry is derived from a study of blood T cell repertoires in COVID-19. V gave up 4 bases and J gave up 7 bases; unmatched junction bases: 7. The CDR3 totals 14 residues. Looked up from germline, CDR1 is SGHVS and CDR2 is FQNEAQ. TCRdb keeps only in-frame clones here, not all; method: immunoSEQ multiplex PCR. The table shows about 170,000 clones, with 70% to 90% occurring only once. The chain joins TRBV7-8 to TRBJ1-3, with 7 bases identical to TRBD1. This clonotype originated in a woman aged 45-59 years who had recovered from COVID-19. Sequencing was performed on PBMCs or T cells enriched from blood (not recorded which). CDR3 in DNA: TGTGCCAGCAGCTCCTCGACAGGGCGTAACACCATATATTTT. Translated: CASSSSTGRNTIYF. Complete variable domain (other parts from reference TRBV7-8 and TRBJ1-3): GAGVSQSPRYKVAKRGQDVALRCDPISGHVSLFWYQQALGQGPEFLTYFQNEAQLDKSGLPSDRFFAERPEGSVSTLKIQRTQQEDSAVYLCASSSSTGRNTIYFGEGSWLTVV.